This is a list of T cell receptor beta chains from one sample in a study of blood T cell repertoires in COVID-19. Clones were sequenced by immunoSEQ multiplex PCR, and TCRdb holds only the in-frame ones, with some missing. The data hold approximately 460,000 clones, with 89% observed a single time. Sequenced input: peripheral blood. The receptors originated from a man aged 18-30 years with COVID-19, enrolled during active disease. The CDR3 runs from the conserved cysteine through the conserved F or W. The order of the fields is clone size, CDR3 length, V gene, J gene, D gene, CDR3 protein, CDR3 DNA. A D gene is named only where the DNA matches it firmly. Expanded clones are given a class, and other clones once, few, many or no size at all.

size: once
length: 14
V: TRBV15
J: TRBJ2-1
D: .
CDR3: CATSREWDNNEQFF
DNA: TGTGCCACCAGCAGAGAATGGGACAACAATGAGCAGTTCTTC

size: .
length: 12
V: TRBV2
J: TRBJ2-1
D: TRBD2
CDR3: CASSGTSGRGFF
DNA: TGTGCCAGCAGTGGGACTAGCGGGAGGGGATTCTTC

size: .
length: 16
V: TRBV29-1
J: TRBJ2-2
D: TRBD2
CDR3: CSVIGRIAGATGELFF
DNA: TGCAGCGTCATCGGAAGAATAGCGGGAGCCACCGGGGAGCTGTTTTTT

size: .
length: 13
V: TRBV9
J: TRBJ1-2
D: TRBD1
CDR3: CASSQGGQRSYTF
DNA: TGTGCCAGCAGCCAGGGGGGACAGCGAAGTTACACCTTC

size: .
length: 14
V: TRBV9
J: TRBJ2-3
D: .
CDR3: CASSEGLSTDTQYF
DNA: TGTGCCAGCAGCGAAGGACTGAGCACAGATACGCAGTATTTT

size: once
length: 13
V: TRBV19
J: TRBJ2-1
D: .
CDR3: CASSRVSSNEQFF
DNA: TGTGCCAGTAGTCGGGTTTCTTCAAATGAGCAGTTCTTC

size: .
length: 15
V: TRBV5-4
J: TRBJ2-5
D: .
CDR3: CASRTFSAGQETQYF
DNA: TGTGCCAGCAGAACATTTTCGGCGGGGCAAGAGACCCAGTACTTC

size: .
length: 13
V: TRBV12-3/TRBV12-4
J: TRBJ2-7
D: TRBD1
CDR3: CASTSGTGNEQYF
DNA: TGTGCCAGCACCTCCGGGACAGGTAACGAGCAGTACTTC

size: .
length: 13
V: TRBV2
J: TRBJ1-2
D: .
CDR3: CASTSGGAAGYTF
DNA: TGTGCCAGCACTTCTGGGGGCGCTGCTGGCTACACCTTC

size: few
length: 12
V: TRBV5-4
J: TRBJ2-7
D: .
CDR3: CASSLDYHEQYF
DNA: TGTGCCAGCAGCTTGGACTACCACGAGCAGTACTTC

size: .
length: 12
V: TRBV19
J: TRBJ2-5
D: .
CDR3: CASSKLEETQYF
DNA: TGTGCCAGTAGTAAGTTAGAGGAGACCCAGTACTTC

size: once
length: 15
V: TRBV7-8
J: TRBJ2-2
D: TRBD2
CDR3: CASSWVAGGAGELFF
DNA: TGTGCCAGCAGCTGGGTTGCGGGAGGGGCTGGGGAGCTGTTTTTT

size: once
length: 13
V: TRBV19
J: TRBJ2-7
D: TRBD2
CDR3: CASSTLSGGEQYF
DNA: TGTGCCAGTAGTACCCTCAGCGGGGGCGAGCAGTACTTC

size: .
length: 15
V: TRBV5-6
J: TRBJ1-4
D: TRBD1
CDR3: CASSLGTGPNEKLFF
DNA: TGTGCCAGCAGCTTGGGGACAGGGCCTAATGAAAAACTGTTTTTT

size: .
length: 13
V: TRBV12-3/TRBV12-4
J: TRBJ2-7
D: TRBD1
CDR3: CASKSDRDDEQYF
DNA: TGTGCCAGCAAATCGGACAGGGACGACGAGCAGTACTTC

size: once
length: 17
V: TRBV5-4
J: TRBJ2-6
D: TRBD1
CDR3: CASSSGTGGTGANVLTF
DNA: TGTGCCAGCAGCTCCGGGACAGGGGGTACTGGGGCCAACGTCCTGACTTTC

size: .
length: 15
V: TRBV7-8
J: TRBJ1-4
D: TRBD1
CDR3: CASSLWTGSNEKLFF
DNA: TGTGCCAGCAGCCTCTGGACAGGGTCTAATGAAAAACTGTTTTTT

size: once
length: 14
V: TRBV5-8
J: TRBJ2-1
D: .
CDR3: CASNPLADQNEQFF
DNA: TGTGCCAGCAACCCTCTCGCGGATCAGAATGAGCAGTTCTTC